This paragraph covers one T cell receptor beta chain sequence. Profiled with immunoSEQ multiplex PCR; TCRdb holds only in-frame clones, not every one. The sample records 150,000 to 200,000 clones, 91% being singletons. These data belong to a study of control samples from healthy donors and cancer patients. CDR1 LNHDA and CDR2 SQIVND come from the germline V gene (reference sequence). V dropped 9 bases and J dropped 1; count of bases not matched to a gene: 7. This CDR3 is 14 amino acids long. The chain recombines TRBV19 with TRBJ2-7, with TRBD1 identical over 9 bases. The specimen sequenced was blood. The TCR sequence derives from a woman in her 30s in good health. For the CDR3, the DNA is TGTGCCAGCACAGGACAGGGGCCATCCTACGAGCAGTACTTC. This translates into CASTGQGPSYEQYF.